This TCR beta chain came from a study of regulatory T cells in long-lasting Graves disease (dated by TCRdb to about 2021). For the wider study: Newly diagnosed Graves' disease patients had taken antithyroid drugs for less than 3 months. Persistent Graves' disease patients were compared with newly diagnosed Graves' disease patients by peripheral blood TCR sequencing and RNA sequencing. The study was registered as a clinical trial and conducted in China. A total of about 35 samples underwent TCR sequencing, from about 13 patients with persistent Graves' disease and some 20 patients with newly diagnosed Graves' disease.

Study-level results and caveats: Because the primary lesion, thyroid tissue, could not be accessed, the study looked at peripheral blood alone. Sequencing and analysis were limited to the TCR beta chain. A larger number of public clonotypes was shared among persistent patients (more than 2,500) than among newly diagnosed patients (approximately 930). The authors noted that the small sample size was a limitation that may lower accuracy. Persistent disease showed preferential use of TRBV28, TRBJ1-2 and TRBJ2-5, whereas newly diagnosed disease favored TRBV20-1 and TRBJ2-1. Persistent Graves' disease patients showed lower TCR Shannon entropy and fewer highly expanded clones than newly diagnosed patients, suggesting clonal expansion.

This specimen's time point label, interpreted: newly diagnosed GD, antithyroid drugs for less than 3 months. For both TCR sequencing and RNA sequencing, RNA was extracted from PBMCs in TRIzol. The diagnosis of Graves' disease was made according to American Thyroid Association guidelines. Recruitment of patients was carried out at an endocrinology department in Xi'an, China. Each patient gave approximately 10 milliliters of peripheral blood, collected in an EDTA anticoagulant tube. Ficoll Paque Plus density gradient separation was used to isolate PBMCs, and no additional T cell sorting was done. An Agilent 2100 Bioanalyzer and agarose gel were used to check RNA quality, while a NanoDrop 2000 measured RNA concentration. Receptors were amplified or captured by multiplex PCR. TCRdb names Illumina HiSeq 4000 as the instrument used. CDR3 regions were amplified by Arm-PCR with iRepertoire HTBI primers to construct TCR beta libraries. Before sequencing, the PCR products underwent gel purification. From the authors' description of their analysis: Gene usage analysis of CDR3 amino acid clonotypes relied on the 60 or so TRBV and about 13 TRBJ segments identified across samples. COPE and FqMerger were used to merge the filtered high-quality paired reads into contigs. BLAST was used to align contigs to IMGT TRBV, TRBD and TRBJ reference genes, with CDR3 defined following IMGT. Any clonotype with a frequency above 0.1% was classified as a highly expanded clone. Repertoire diversity was measured by Shannon entropy, and V-J evenness by the Gini coefficient. A clonotype found in more than one individual was treated as public. The public sequencing data were trimmed at Q25 with fastp and processed into clonotypes with MiXCR by TCRdb, which kept only in-frame beta chains. Each entry merges the rows of one CDR3 protein and shows their most common DNA and genes. These V and J calls originate from TCRdb's pipeline instead of the authors' own analysis. This sample gives around 480,000 distinct CDR3 sequences in total; 15% to 20% of them show up just once. The ten largest clones capture more than 20% of the sample.

This clonotype has just a few counts. No antigen is known for it. Base qualities were left out, and no much larger clone turns up one base away. V is cut back by 7 bases and J by 7 bases, with 8 bases in the junction unmatched. The cysteine opens and the phenylalanine closes a CDR3 of 14 amino acids. The kept DNA is CDR3 alone, 42 bases in frame from the first base. From the germline V gene, CDR1 is MNHEY and CDR2 is SVGEGT. These data were likewise used in another study, on T cells in Graves' hyperthyroidism and ophthalmopathy. As noted in the second study: Stable Graves' hyperthyroidism was defined as the absence of progression to ophthalmopathy over 18 months of follow-up. Hyperthyroidism patients were newly diagnosed, had a disease duration of under 2 months, and were aged 18 to 65 years. The study excluded patients with uncontrolled infections, other autoimmune diseases, pregnancy or lactation. Clinical symptoms, serum thyroxine and TRAb, thyroid ultrasound, and orbital computed tomography formed the basis for the diagnoses. A first-round RT-PCR of the TCR CDR3 used the HTBI primer set with the Qiagen OneStep RT-PCR kit. Most expanded thyroid clonotypes (frequency above 0.001) were also found in blood, which suggests that blood repertoires may mirror thyroid immune responses. In cross-validation, a model built on a 13 V-J signature told ophthalmopathy apart from stable hyperthyroidism with 87.88% sensitivity and roughly 81% specificity, and in testing the same model reached 80%/75%. During validation, the model predicted progression to ophthalmopathy a median of approximately 7 months ahead of onset, with more than 60% sensitivity and 72.22% specificity. To identify distinguishing TCR V-J signatures, a discovery cohort of about 95 patients was used, comprising approximately 40 with Graves' ophthalmopathy and around 57 with stable Graves' hyperthyroidism. An independent validation cohort of about 19 hyperthyroidism patients and over 15 patients who later progressed to ophthalmopathy tested prospective prediction of ophthalmopathy. The 100 discovery patients were randomly divided into training and test sets at a 7:3 ratio. The study also compared thyroid tissue and blood T-cell repertoires from more than 5 Graves' hyperthyroidism patients. Once sampling was done, hyperthyroidism patients were given methimazole at a starting dose of 30 mg daily, whereas ophthalmopathy patients were given high-dose intravenous methylprednisolone. Libraries were constructed in a second round of multiplex PCR, after which size selection and purification were carried out. Sequencing of the libraries was done on an Illumina HiSeq2000 using paired-end 100 bp reads. Raw data were processed with SOAPnuke, discarding reads with adapters, uncalled bases, mean Phred below 15, or no exact constant-primer or identifier match. High-quality paired reads were merged with COPE v1.2.5, and unique nucleotide sequences were defined as clonotypes. Clonotypes were aligned to IMGT TRBV, TRBD and TRBJ reference segments using MiTCR v1.1. Analysis was restricted to V-J combinations with a frequency above 0.0001, which covered roughly 99% of repertoires. A TCS score was defined as the ratio between F50 (clonal expansion) and ExV (chaos), using BLOSUM62-based TCRdist between CDR3 peptides within each V-J. Welch's t-statistics and random forest reduced 450 to 600 V-J features to 13, which were used in a naive Bayes classifier (R e1071). Sample size was not statistically predetermined, and blinding of investigators to group allocation was not performed. The paper reports TCR Vbeta CDR3 sequencing of roughly 140 peripheral blood samples: approximately 41 ophthalmopathy, under 85 hyperthyroidism and approximately 17 progressor patients.

Sequencing was performed on peripheral blood mononuclear cells (PBMCs), taken at new diagnosis, from a patient treated with antithyroid drugs. In this chain, TRBV6-2 or TRBV6-3 is recombined with TRBJ2-1; 9 junctional bases match TRBD2. This TCR was sampled from a middle-aged woman with Graves disease. Donor details come from another sample of the same person, matched by shared clones. The CDR3 region: CASKPSGVPNEQFF. In nucleotide form, the sequence is TGTGCCAGCAAACCTAGCGGGGTGCCAAATGAGCAGTTCTTC.